These 9 T cell receptor beta chains were sequenced from one sample in a study of T cell repertoires in cytomegalovirus infection (dated by TCRdb to the late 2010s). Sequencing used an Illumina HiSeq 1500. TCRdb redid the processing of the public reads, applying fastp at Q25 and MiXCR, and retained in-frame beta chains. Identical CDR3 proteins give one entry, which carries the most common genes and DNA. A total of some 150,000 distinct CDR3 sequences appear in this sample, 23% of them only once. The ten largest clones capture over 9.5% of the sample. The sequenced sample was PBMCs. All receptors come from a human donor in good health (CMV status not recorded). Some clones in this sample may be carry-over from other donors' samples.

The genes are TRBV28 and TRBJ1-5; 7 positions match TRBD1. J gave up 0 bases and V 5 bases, and 4 bases lay outside the gene matches. From germline, CDR1 is MDHEN and CDR2 SYDVKM. This CDR3 region has 15 residues. CDR3 region: CASSIRDSSNQPQHF. Here the CDR3 DNA reads TGTGCCAGCAGTATAAGGGACAGTAGCAATCAGCCCCAGCATTTT. The entire variable domain, with the rest obtained from reference TRBV28 and TRBJ1-5, is as follows: DVKVTQSSRYLVKRTGEKVFLECVQDMDHENMFWYRQDPGLGLRLIYFSYDVKMKEKGDIPEGYSVSREKKERFSLILESASTNQTSMYLCASSIRDSSNQPQHFGDGTRLSIL.

This clonotype has only one observation. The rearrangement joins TRBV7-3 to TRBJ2-1; D is perhaps TRBD1 or TRBD2 (5 bases each). Trimming took 5 bases from V and 10 from J, leaving 15 bases between them. The CDR3 totals 13 residues. Germline CDR1 and CDR2: SGHTA and FQGTGA. CDR3 DNA: TGTGCCAGCAGCGATCCGGGACGAGGGGAGCAGTTCTTC. It encodes CASSDPGRGEQFF.

This clonotype turned up a few times. The chain couples TRBV28 to TRBJ1-3; perhaps TRBD1 as D (6 bases). The V end lost 3 bases, the J end lost 0 bases, and 6 bases lay between the germline ends. This CDR3 has 14 residues. Germline V gene lookup returns CDR1 MDHEN and CDR2 SYDVKM. The DNA for the CDR3 is TGTGCCAGCAGTTTGGACAGCTCTGGAAACACCATATATTTT. It specifies CASSLDSSGNTIYF.

The chain has TRBV20-1 and TRBJ1-6, with TRBD1 matching 7 bases. Germline trimming cut 6 bases from V and 6 bases from J; bases unmatched to any gene: 11. This CDR3 contains 15 residues. CDR1 is DFQATT, CDR2 SNEGSKA, per germline (reference sequence). The CDR3 region has the DNA TGCAGTGCCCTCTATGTGACAGGGCTTAATTCACCCCTCCACTTT. Amino acid sequence: CSALYVTGLNSPLHF.

This chain joins TRBV20-1 and TRBJ2-1, with D maybe TRBD1 (6 bases). This CDR3 has 16 residues. CDR1 is DFQATT, CDR2 SNEGSKA, per germline (reference sequence). V gave up 0 bases and J gave up 6 bases, with 18 bases separating them. The CDR3 sequence is CSARESQGRVVNEQFF. Here the CDR3 DNA reads TGCAGTGCTAGAGAAAGTCAGGGGCGAGTGGTCAATGAGCAGTTCTTC.

This clonotype came up many times. The V gene is TRBV7-2, the J gene TRBJ2-7; D gene uncertain. CDR3 length: 15 residues. V lost 3 bases and J lost 3, with 15 bases in between. Germline values: CDR1 SGHTA, CDR2 FQGNSA. The CDR3 nucleotides read TGTGCCAGCAGCTTCTACACGTATTACGGCTACGAGCAGTACTTC. Encoded protein: CASSFYTYYGYEQYF. The complete variable domain, with remaining parts taken from reference TRBV7-2 and TRBJ2-7, reads GAGVSQSPSNKVTEKGKDVELRCDPISGHTALYWYRQSLGQGLEFLIYFQGNSAPDKSGLPSDRFSAERTGGSVSTLTIQRTQQEDSAVYLCASSFYTYYGYEQYFGPGTRLTVT.

The chain combines TRBV14 with TRBJ1-2; weak D call: TRBD1 (6 bases). This CDR3 contains 17 residues. CDR1 and CDR2 (germline): SGHDN, FVKESK. Trimming removed 0 bases at V and 6 bases at J, with 20 bases between. CDR3 amino acids: CASSQEVWGGRPNGYTF. The CDR3 region has the DNA TGTGCCAGCAGCCAAGAAGTGTGGGGGGGCCGCCCTAATGGCTACACCTTC.

This clonotype is medium-sized in the sample. This chain connects TRBV7-6 to TRBJ2-7; D may be TRBD1 (6 bases). Trimming pared 5 bases from V and 1 base from J, leaving 12 bases between. This CDR3 contains 14 residues. Germline CDR1 reads SGHVS; CDR2 reads FNYEAQ. This CDR3 is CASSPQQGSYEQYF. The CDR3, as DNA: TGTGCCAGCAGCCCCCAACAGGGTTCCTACGAGCAGTACTTC.

This clonotype was detected ten times or more. The chain recombines TRBV7-2 with TRBJ1-2, with 10 bases fitting TRBD1. From germline, CDR1 is SGHTA and CDR2 FQGNSA. The CDR3 extends over 13 amino acids. V gave up 5 bases and J gave up 8 bases; unmatched junction bases: 5. The CDR3 sequence: CASSQRTGGGYTF. The CDR3 region has the DNA TGTGCCAGCAGCCAAAGGACAGGGGGAGGCTACACCTTC.